This T cell receptor beta chain was retrieved from a study of cytomegalovirus exposure and HLA in healthy donors. The CDR3 sequence is 17 residues long. Per germline, CDR1 SGHVS and CDR2 FQNEAQ. The trim removed 5 bases at V and 2 bases at J, leaving 11 bases unmatched. Remarks on this clone: Its antigen is undetermined.

Primers for the PCR totalled 60 Vbeta and 13 Jbeta. Repertoires were generated with immunoSEQ multiplex PCR, while TCRdb's copy carries only in-frame clones and drops some. Among about 160,000 clones listed, around four fifths were seen once. Study observations and caveats: Sequencing depth across donors, presence/absence analyses assumed, was roughly uniform.

J is TRBJ1-5 and V is TRBV7-8, with 8 positions matching TRBD1. The source is a girl aged 2-9 years in good health and CMV-seropositive. The sequenced material came from PBMCs. This chain's CDR3 is CASSSRTGGPRNQPQHF. DNA for the CDR3: TGTGCCAGCAGCAGCCGTACAGGGGGGCCTCGCAATCAGCCCCAGCATTTT. The entire variable domain, with the rest obtained from reference TRBV7-8 and TRBJ1-5, is as follows: GAGVSQSPRYKVAKRGQDVALRCDPISGHVSLFWYQQALGQGPEFLTYFQNEAQLDKSGLPSDRFFAERPEGSVSTLKIQRTQQEDSAVYLCASSSRTGGPRNQPQHFGDGTRLSIL.